Shown below are 14 T cell receptor beta chains from a single sample sequenced in a study of Ad26.COV2.S vaccination and SARS-CoV-2 variants. Regarding treatment: some 20 received Ad26.COV2.S at low or high dose, single or two shots; 5 received placebo; per-sample allocation not given. Samples were taken on day 63 after the first vaccine or placebo injection. Repertoires were generated with immunoSEQ multiplex PCR, while TCRdb's copy carries only in-frame clones and drops some. The sample has approximately 350,000 clones; about 83% are singletons. The source material was peripheral blood, sampled in a trial of Ad26.COV2.S vaccine versus placebo. Receptors were obtained from a person between 18 and 59 years old who received the Ad26.COV2.S COVID-19 vaccine or a placebo.

The chain carries TRBV11-2 and TRBJ2-7, with D possibly being TRBD1 or TRBD2 (5 bases each). Trimming removed 0 bases at V and 3 bases at J, with 15 bases between. The CDR3 sequence is 16 residues long. In germline, CDR1 is SGHAT, CDR2 FQNNGV. The CDR3 DNA reads TGTGCCAGCAGCTTAGATCTTGAAAGGGGACGCTACGAGCAGTACTTC. Protein: CASSLDLERGRYEQYF.

J is TRBJ1-1 and V is TRBV24-1; no clear D gene. The V gene lost 4 bases and the J gene lost 1 base, with 3 bases spanning the gap. The CDR3 has 12 residues. The V gene's germline CDR1 is KGHDR and CDR2 SFDVKD. The CDR3 DNA sequence: TGTGCCACCAGTGACCCGAACACTGAAGCTTTCTTT. As protein: CATSDPNTEAFF.

V is TRBV5-1 and J is TRBJ2-7; D tentatively fits TRBD1 or TRBD2 (5 bases each). V lost 4 bases and J lost 4, with 12 bases in between. The CDR3 has 13 residues. The V gene's germline CDR1 is SGHRS and CDR2 YFSETQ. CDR3 residues: CASSLGTDYEQYF. CDR3 DNA: TGCGCCAGCAGCCTCGGGACGGATTACGAGCAGTACTTC.

This rearrangement joins TRBV7-9 to TRBJ1-2; 9 positions match TRBD1. The CDR3 consists of 13 residues. Germline CDR1 SEHNR, CDR2 FQNEAQ (reference sequence). V shed 6 bases, J shed 6 bases, and the junction held 5 bases outside the gene matches. This CDR3 is CASSRQGDHGYTF. The CDR3 coding sequence is TGTGCCAGCAGTCGACAGGGGGACCATGGCTACACCTTC.

The chain recombines TRBV3-1 (or the pseudogene TRBV3-2) with TRBJ1-2, with a tentative D call TRBD1 (5 bases). The V end was cut by 8 bases, the J end by 8 bases, with 15 bases between. Per the germline V gene, CDR1 is LGHDT and CDR2 is YNNKEL (reference sequence). The CDR3 totals 12 residues. The CDR3, as DNA: TGTGCCAGCGCCCGGGGAGGGGCCGGCTACACCTTC. It is translated as CASARGGAGYTF.

This sequence joins TRBV19 and TRBJ1-2; no firm D call. This CDR3 comprises 12 residues. Deletions cut 5 bases from V and 4 bases from J, with 8 bases between. Germline V gene lookup returns CDR1 LNHDA and CDR2 SQIVND (reference sequence). CDR3 region: CASSPWAYGYTF. The CDR3 region has the DNA TGTGCCAGTAGTCCGTGGGCCTATGGCTACACCTTC.

CDR3 region: CASSGQSSYEQYF. CDR3 in DNA: TGTGCCAGCAGCGGACAGTCCTCCTACGAGCAGTACTTC. This chain uses TRBV9 with TRBJ2-7; D might be TRBD1 (5 bases). The CDR3 is 13 amino acids. Germline V CDR1 and CDR2: SGDLS, YYNGEE. Trimming stripped 3 bases from V and 0 bases from J, with 7 bases between.

The chain links TRBV7-2 to TRBJ2-3, with a possible D match to TRBD2 (6 bases). The V gene lost 1 base and the J gene lost 2 bases, with 13 bases spanning the gap. The CDR3 sequence is 16 residues long. Germline CDR1 SGHTA, CDR2 FQGNSA. CDR3 DNA sequence: TGTGCCAGCAGCTTAGGTCCGCGGGGAACCACAGATACGCAGTATTTT. This codes for CASSLGPRGTTDTQYF.

The genes are TRBV27 and TRBJ1-1; D is perhaps TRBD1 (5 bases). The ends were cut back, 4 bases at V and 1 base at J, with 13 bases in the middle. The CDR3 runs 15 residues. Looked up from germline, CDR1 is MNHEY and CDR2 is SMNVEV (reference sequence). Here the CDR3 reads CASSWLGRRNTEAFF. The CDR3 DNA reads as TGTGCCAGCAGTTGGTTGGGACGGAGGAACACTGAAGCTTTCTTT.

V gene TRBV4-3 combines with J gene TRBJ2-7; D remains unclear. This CDR3 is built from 15 residues. Germline V gene sequence: CDR1 LGHNA, CDR2 YSLEER. V was shortened by 0 bases and J by 0 bases, with 9 bases between the two germline ends. For the CDR3, the DNA is TGCGCCAGCAGCCAAGAATCGCCTAGCTCCTACGAGCAGTACTTC. Translating it yields CASSQESPSSYEQYF.

The rearrangement joins TRBV9 to TRBJ1-2, with D uncertain. V lost 3 bases, J lost 6 bases, and 6 bases lay in between. From germline, CDR1 is SGDLS and CDR2 YYNGEE. This CDR3 has 11 amino acids. The CDR3 sequence: CASSAPHGYTF. In DNA, the CDR3 is TGTGCCAGCAGCGCTCCGCATGGCTACACCTTC.

The rearrangement links TRBV6-6 to TRBJ2-1; no firm D call. The germline V gene has CDR1 MNHNY and CDR2 SVGAGI (reference sequence). V was clipped by 4 bases and J by 6 bases, with 10 bases between them. The CDR3 runs to 13 residues. The chain's CDR3 is CASSSGVVNEQFF. The CDR3 DNA reads as TGTGCCAGCAGTTCTGGGGTGGTCAATGAGCAGTTCTTC.

The chain joins TRBV2 to TRBJ2-3, with D unclear. This CDR3 is 14 amino acids long. V lost 7 bases, J lost 0 bases, and 11 bases lay in between. Germline V gene data show CDR1 as SNHLY and CDR2 as FYNNEI. CDR3 region: CASKVAASTDTQYF. The DNA of the CDR3 is TGTGCCAGCAAAGTGGCTGCTAGCACAGATACGCAGTATTTT.

This clone was recorded once. This chain uses TRBV5-8 with TRBJ1-6, with 9 bases matching TRBD1. This CDR3 region has 15 residues. Germline lookup yields CDR1 SGHTS and CDR2 YDEGEE. V was clipped by 5 bases and J by 6 bases; unmatched bases: 6. The CDR3 region has the DNA TGTGCCAGCAGGCCGAAGGACAGGGGTAATTCACCCCTCCACTTT. Encoded protein: CASRPKDRGNSPLHF. Combining the CDR3 with reference TRBV5-8 and TRBJ1-6 gives the whole variable domain EAGVTQSPTHLIKTRGQQATLRCSPISGHTSVYWYQQALGLGLQFLLWYDEGEERNRGNFPPRFSGRQFPNYSSELNVNALELEDSALYLCASRPKDRGNSPLHFGNGTRLTVT.